Sequencing of this T cell receptor beta chain was carried out in a study of T cell repertoires in cytomegalovirus infection. For the study at large: Recently identified HLA-C-restricted and well-studied HLA-B-restricted CMV epitopes were used. Matching HLA type, along with CMV infection, was indicated by public TCR beta signatures. Findings and limits, study-wide: Ex vivo, HLA-C-restricted CMV-specific TCR beta clonotypes prevailed over the rest of the response. CMV carriers having the relevant HLA were flagged by cumulative public TCR beta family frequency.

Per germline, CDR1 SGHTA and CDR2 FQGNSA. The germline V and J ends were trimmed by 6 bases and 3 bases, with 11 bases remaining between them. This CDR3 is built from 13 residues. TCRdb re-analysed the reads in MiXCR, keeping a single row per CDR3 protein. The table records about half a million distinct CDR3 sequences, about two fifths of them present only once. For this clonotype: Antigen: not known.

The clonotype comes from a human donor in good health (CMV status not recorded). Some clones in this sample may be carry-over from other donors' samples. The V and J genes are TRBV7-2 and TRBJ1-2, with a possible D match to TRBD1 (5 bases). The sample in question was cultured PBMCs, obtained from culture after CMV antigen stimulation. As DNA, the CDR3 is TGTGCCAGCAGTCACCGGGACTACTATGGCTACACCTTC. Its translation is CASSHRDYYGYTF.